This T cell receptor beta chain was recovered during a study of cytomegalovirus exposure and HLA in healthy donors. Study overall: The approximately 120 validation repertoires used the same platform as the approximately 700 first-cohort repertoires, a later analysis reported. Whole-study findings and limits: For cytomegalovirus status, the classifier reportedly gave diagnoses with high specificity and sensitivity. Cytomegalovirus association was assigned to about 150 TCR beta chains. Later, an analysis found that TCR clusters from the first cohort tended to co-occur in the 120 validation repertoires.

As concerns this clone: The antigen remains undetermined.

The ends lost 4 bases at V and 5 bases at J; junction bases unmatched: 9. CDR3 size: 15 residues. CDR1 MGHRA and CDR2 YSYEKL come from the germline V gene. Here immunoSEQ multiplex PCR was the method, and the copy in TCRdb shows in-frame clones only, minus some. In the table there are more than 200,000 clones, roughly 88% of which are singletons. This chain links TRBV4-1 with TRBJ2-7, with 9 nucleotides matching TRBD2. The receptor's source is a woman between 25 and 40 years old in good health and CMV-seronegative. The sequencing sample was made of PBMCs. The CDR3 here is CASSPAGAGGDEQYF. The CDR3 bases are TGCGCCAGCAGCCCAGCTGGGGCGGGAGGGGACGAGCAGTACTTC.